This TCR beta chain stems from a study of blood T cell repertoires in COVID-19. Original methodology: Estimates of nucleated cell counts were drawn from the amplification of reference gene primers. Repertoires were generated with immunoSEQ multiplex PCR, while TCRdb's copy carries only in-frame clones and drops some. V, J and clone size derive from that table, while D and trimming were established from the DNA sequence. The repertoire holds approximately 430,000 clones, roughly 90% seen once, with roughly 1.4% in the top ten. This clone showed up just once. Germline V gene sequence: CDR1 MNHEY, CDR2 SVGAGI. The CDR3 extends over 13 amino acids. The V and J ends lost 6 bases and 10 bases, in that order; junction bases with no gene match: 6.

This clonotype originated in a woman in her twenties or thirties with active or convalescent COVID-19. Sequencing input: peripheral blood. V and J are TRBV6-5 and TRBJ2-4, with TRBD1 matching 10 bases. DNA of the CDR3: TGTGCCAGCAGAGATCCGGGACAGGGGATTCAGTACTTC. Amino acid sequence: CASRDPGQGIQYF.